These 2 T cell receptor beta chains came from one sample sequenced in a study of blood T cell repertoires in COVID-19. TCRdb's table, derived via immunoSEQ multiplex PCR, lists solely in-frame clones and lacks some. The repertoire has 95,000 to 100,000 clones, roughly 85% of them found once; the top ten carry 1.5% to 2%. The specimen was peripheral blood. Every receptor here comes from a woman aged 70-85 years with active or convalescent COVID-19.

The CDR3 is CVGRGSYGYTF. CDR3 DNA sequence: TGCGTGGGCAGGGGAAGCTATGGCTACACCTTC. The chain carries TRBV10-2 and TRBJ1-2; D may be TRBD1 (6 bases). This CDR3 is built from 11 residues. The V gene's germline CDR1 is WSHSY and CDR2 SAAADI.

The CDR3 loop reads CASSDTGYISSPLHF. The CDR3 DNA sequence: TGTGCCAGTAGCGACACTGGGTATATCAGTTCACCCCTCCACTTT. J is TRBJ1-6 and V is TRBV19, with unresolved D. Germline V gives CDR1 LNHDA, CDR2 SQIVND (reference sequence). CDR3 length: 15 amino acids. Trimming pared 6 bases from V and 9 bases from J, leaving 18 bases between. The variable domain in full, completed from reference TRBV19 and TRBJ1-6, reads DGGITQSPKYLFRKEGQNVTLSCEQNLNHDAMYWYRQDPGQGLRLIYYSQIVNDFQKGDIAEGYSVSREKKESFPLTVTSAQKNPTAFYLCASSDTGYISSPLHFGNGTRLTVT.